This entry lists 25 T cell receptor beta chains sequenced from one sample in a study of cytomegalovirus exposure and HLA in healthy donors. PCR involved 60 Vbeta and 13 Jbeta primers. Some clones are missing from TCRdb's copy, which holds only in-frame ones; the method was immunoSEQ multiplex PCR. The table lists under 150,000 clones, about 80% of them singletons. The sequenced sample was PBMCs. The receptor set was obtained from a man aged 18 to 30 in good health and CMV-seronegative.

The J gene is TRBJ2-2, the V gene TRBV9, with a tentative D call TRBD2 (5 bases). The germline V gene encodes CDR1 SGDLS and CDR2 YYNGEE. V was trimmed by 5 bases and J by 0 bases, leaving 14 bases between them. This CDR3 region has 16 residues. CDR3 DNA sequence: TGTGCCAGCAGGGCTCGAGGACTGTCGAACACCGGGGAGCTGTTTTTT. It specifies CASRARGLSNTGELFF.

This clone was observed a single time. The chain uses TRBV15 and TRBJ1-6; 7 nucleotides agree with TRBD1. The germline gives CDR1 LNHNV, CDR2 YYDKDF (reference sequence). This CDR3 contains 15 residues. Trimming cost V 5 bases and J 10 bases; bases outside gene matches: 11. The CDR3 coding sequence is TGTGCCACCAGCGATACACGACAGGGCAAGTCACCCCTCCACTTT. As protein: CATSDTRQGKSPLHF.

V is TRBV12-5 and J is TRBJ2-7, with D tentatively TRBD1 (5 bases). This CDR3 is 18 amino acids long. Germline V CDR1 and CDR2: LGHNT, FRNRAP. The V end lost 1 base, the J end lost 2 bases, and 21 bases lay between the germline ends. The CDR3 sequence: CASGLAVTDLYEPYEQYV. The CDR3 DNA reads TGTGCTAGTGGTTTGGCCGTGACAGACCTCTACGAACCCTACGAGCAGTACGTC.

The V and J genes are TRBV9 and TRBJ1-3; possibly TRBD1 for D (5 bases). The CDR3 loop spans 17 amino acids. CDR1 and CDR2 from the germline V gene are SGDLS and YYNGEE. V lost 4 bases and J 3 bases, leaving 20 bases between the germline ends. This chain's CDR3 is CASSPTLGQDHGNTIYF. The CDR3 DNA reads TGTGCCAGCAGCCCGACCTTGGGGCAGGACCATGGAAACACCATATATTTT.

The rearrangement joins TRBV5-6 to TRBJ1-2; D is undetermined. Trimming shortened V by 5 bases and J by 7 bases, and 21 bases separated the two germline ends. The CDR3 runs to 15 residues. Germline V gene lookup returns CDR1 SGHDT and CDR2 YYEEEE. The CDR3: CASRSTAGSLRGYTF. The CDR3, as DNA: TGTGCCAGCAGATCAACCGCCGGGAGTCTACGTGGCTACACCTTC.

The gene calls are TRBV11-2 and TRBJ2-7; 7 bases agree with TRBD2. This CDR3 region has 15 residues. Germline CDR1 SGHAT, CDR2 FQNNGV. The trim removed 4 bases at V and 3 bases at J, leaving 9 bases unmatched. In nucleotides, the CDR3 is TGTGCCAGCAGCTACCGGCCGCGCGGGGGCTACGAGCAGTACGTC. Its translation: CASSYRPRGGYEQYV.

V is TRBV30 and J is TRBJ1-3, with TRBD1 matching over 7 bases. CDR1 is GTSNPN and CDR2 is SVGIG in the germline V gene (reference sequence). V shed 3 bases, J shed 4 bases, and the junction held 6 bases outside the gene matches. There are 14 residues in the CDR3. In DNA form, the CDR3 reads TGTGCCTGGAGCCCCGGGACAGAGGGAAACACCATATATTTT. This encodes CAWSPGTEGNTIYF.

The V gene is TRBV30, the J gene TRBJ2-1, with TRBD2 identical over 10 bases. Trimming took 5 bases from V and 4 from J; bases not matched to a gene: 2. This CDR3 contains 13 residues. Germline V CDR1 and CDR2: GTSNPN, SVGIG (reference sequence). The CDR3 DNA is TGTGCCTGGGTAGCGGGAGGATACAATGAGCAGTTCTTC. Translated, it gives CAWVAGGYNEQFF.

The CDR3 DNA reads as TGTGCCAGCAGCTCGACGGGGAAACTAGGGACAGATACGCAGTATTTT. As protein: CASSSTGKLGTDTQYF. The J gene is TRBJ2-3, the V gene TRBV5-8; TRBD2 is a possible D gene (5 bases). The CDR3 extends over 16 amino acids. The germline V gene encodes CDR1 SGHTS and CDR2 YDEGEE. Trimming left V 3 bases short and J 3 bases short, with 17 bases between.

The V and J genes are TRBV29-1 and TRBJ2-3, with 13 positions matching TRBD2. From germline, CDR1 is SQVTM and CDR2 ANQGSEA. With 5 bases clipped from V and 1 base from J, the junction kept 3 bases outside the gene matches. CDR3 size: 15 residues. The CDR3: CSVRTSGSGTDTQYF. CDR3 DNA sequence: TGCAGCGTTCGGACTAGCGGGAGTGGCACAGATACGCAGTATTTT.

The chain couples TRBV23-1 to TRBJ2-3, with TRBD2 matching over 11 bases. TRBV23-1 counts as an open reading frame of uncertain function. V trimming: 4 bases; J trimming: 0 bases; junction bases outside the gene matches: 15. CDR3 length equals 20 residues. The CDR3 protein is CASSPPFGTSGPTSTDTQYF. The CDR3 DNA follows: TGCGCCAGCAGTCCCCCCTTTGGGACTAGCGGCCCTACTAGCACAGATACGCAGTATTTT.

This clone showed up just once. The rearrangement links TRBV5-1 to TRBJ2-3; possibly TRBD2 for D (6 bases). CDR1 is SGHRS and CDR2 is YFSETQ in the germline V gene. Trimming left V 5 bases short and J 2 bases short, with 9 bases between. This CDR3 is 13 amino acids long. The CDR3 region has the DNA TGCGCCAGCAGGGACTACATCACAGATACGCAGTATTTT. Its protein is CASRDYITDTQYF. The entire variable domain, with the rest obtained from reference TRBV5-1 and TRBJ2-3, is as follows: KAGVTQTPRYLIKTRGQQVTLSCSPISGHRSVSWYQQTPGQGLQFLFEYFSETQRNKGNFPGRFSGRQFSNSRSEMNVSTLELGDSALYLCASRDYITDTQYFGPGTRLTVL.

V is TRBV5-1 and J is TRBJ2-3, with TRBD2 matching over 8 bases. The CDR3 contains 15 residues. Germline V gives CDR1 SGHRS, CDR2 YFSETQ. The V segment lost 3 bases and the J segment 4 bases; nucleotides outside the gene matches: 7. CDR3 bases: TGCGCCAGCAGCTGGAGGAGCGGGGGCTCAGATACGCAGTATTTT. This gives the protein CASSWRSGGSDTQYF.

As DNA, the CDR3 is TGTGCCAGCAGCGCTCGGGGGACAGGGTACAACTCTGAGCAGTTCTTC. Protein: CASSARGTGYNSEQFF. The chain couples TRBV7-2 to TRBJ2-1; 9 bases are a match to TRBD1. Looked up from germline, CDR1 is SGHTA and CDR2 is FQGNSA. This CDR3 spans 16 amino acids. The trim removed 5 bases at V and 9 bases at J, leaving 14 bases unmatched.

The rearrangement uses TRBV18 and TRBJ1-1; no clear D. The CDR3 extends over 13 amino acids. V was pared by 2 bases and J by 7 bases, with 11 bases between. Germline loops: CDR1 KGHSH, CDR2 LQKENI. This CDR3 reads CASSPAPSGEAFF. CDR3 bases: TGTGCCAGCTCACCAGCCCCTTCGGGTGAAGCTTTCTTT.

The chain combines TRBV4-2 with TRBJ2-1, with D uncertain. V lost 1 base and J lost 13, with 11 bases in between. Germline lookup yields CDR1 LGHNA and CDR2 YNFKEQ. This CDR3 contains 12 residues. This CDR3 reads CASSQGGLTQFF. Written as DNA, the CDR3 is TGTGCCAGCAGCCAAGGAGGTTTAACCCAGTTCTTC.

The rearrangement uses TRBV27 and TRBJ1-5, with 8 bases lining up with TRBD1. The CDR3 spans 16 residues. The V gene end was trimmed by 7 bases and the J gene end by 2 bases; junction bases not matched to a gene: 10. Germline lookup yields CDR1 MNHEY and CDR2 SMNVEV (reference sequence). The CDR3 coding sequence is TGTGCCAGCAAACCCCTGTGGGGACAGGGCAATCAGCCCCAGCATTTT. Translation: CASKPLWGQGNQPQHF.

V and J are TRBV13 and TRBJ2-7; TRBD2 aligns across 9 bases. J gave up 2 bases and V 3 bases, and 2 bases lay outside the gene matches. Germline V gene sequence: CDR1 PRHDT, CDR2 FYEKMQ (reference sequence). The length of the CDR3 is 14 residues. CDR3 sequence reads: CASSLRLAAYEQYF. DNA of the CDR3: TGTGCCAGCAGCTTGAGACTAGCGGCCTACGAGCAGTACTTC.

With regard to this clone: One end of the junction is discordant with germline, which a read error may explain. V usage is TRBV7-9 and J usage is TRBJ2-7; 11 nucleotides line up with TRBD2. Germline V CDR1 and CDR2: SEHNR, FQNEAQ (reference sequence). This CDR3 is built from 16 residues. CDR3: CSSSLAGTSGAYEQYF. The CDR3 DNA follows: TGTTCCAGCAGCTTAGCCGGGACTAGCGGCGCCTACGAGCAGTACTTC.

The rearrangement links TRBV18 to TRBJ2-7; maybe TRBD1 (6 bases). The CDR3 contains 14 residues. In germline, CDR1 is KGHSH, CDR2 LQKENI. V was cut by 2 bases and J by 2 bases, with 10 bases left in between. In nucleotides, the CDR3 is TGTGCCAGCTCACCAGGGGGCCCTACCTACGAGCAGTACGTC. Protein: CASSPGGPTYEQYV.

This chain uses TRBV19 with TRBJ2-5; D is unresolved. This CDR3 has 15 amino acids. Germline lookup yields CDR1 LNHDA and CDR2 SQIVND (reference sequence). Trimming removed 5 bases at V and 4 bases at J, with 17 bases between. CDR3 region: CASSLGGSRLETQYF. DNA of the CDR3: TGTGCCAGTAGTTTAGGCGGTAGTCGTTTAGAGACCCAGTACTTC.

The CDR3 DNA follows: TGCGCCAGCAGTGGTTTCCAGGGGGTTAAAGGACTTGCTAGCACAGATACGCAGTATTTT. Amino acids: CASSGFQGVKGLASTDTQYF. The V and J genes are TRBV5-1 and TRBJ2-3; 7 bases map to TRBD1. Germline loops: CDR1 SGHRS, CDR2 YFSETQ. V shed 5 bases and J 0 bases; nucleotides not matched to a gene: 21. The CDR3 length is 20 residues.

CDR3 sequence (DNA): TGTGCCAGTAGTATTTCGCAGGGGTCCACCTACGAGCAGTACTTC. Protein: CASSISQGSTYEQYF. The gene calls are TRBV19 and TRBJ2-7; TRBD1 might be the D (6 bases). The CDR3 totals 15 residues. Trimming pared 3 bases from V and 2 bases from J, leaving 14 bases between. CDR1 is LNHDA and CDR2 is SQIVND in the germline V gene (reference sequence).

The J gene is TRBJ2-3, the V gene TRBV28; TRBD2 aligns across 14 bases. The V and J ends lost 4 bases and 3 bases, in that order; junction bases with no gene match: 6. Germline V gene data show CDR1 as MDHEN and CDR2 as SYDVKM. The CDR3 loop spans 17 amino acids. The CDR3, as DNA: TGTGCCAGCAGTTCAGGACTAGCGGGAGGAGTAACAGATACGCAGTATTTT. It codes for CASSSGLAGGVTDTQYF.

J is TRBJ1-2 and V is TRBV10-3; D is unclear. The CDR3 is 14 residues long. V was shortened by 1 base and J by 2 bases, with 8 bases between the two germline ends. The germline CDR1 and CDR2 sequences are ENHRY and SYGVKD. The CDR3 sequence: CAISEYPENYGYTF. In DNA form, the CDR3 reads TGTGCCATCAGTGAGTATCCGGAGAACTATGGCTACACCTTC.